This TCR beta chain was identified in a study of control samples from healthy donors and cancer patients (dated by TCRdb to 2019 to 2021). Turning to this clone: Its antigen target is currently unknown. No much larger clonotype is one base removed from it; base qualities were not supplied.

The method behind the library was the immunoSEQ multiplex PCR assay. TCRdb carries this immuneACCESS record with in-frame sequences only. Its versions omit some clonotypes, under half of them owing to an unresolved V gene in the studies checked, with the rest unexplained. Here the sample has roughly 170,000 clones; around nine tenths occur a single time. The ten top clones hold roughly 5.3% of the sample. The CDR1 and CDR2 encoded by the germline V gene are ENHRY and SYGVKD. Cut back by 0 bases and 8 bases, the V and J ends lie 13 bases apart. Including the terminal cysteine and phenylalanine, the CDR3 comprises 15 residues. The entry retains the CDR3 DNA only, 45 bases that are in frame from base 1.

Input material: blood. The chain joins TRBV10-3 to TRBJ1-4; a confident D gene designation cannot be given. The clonotype comes from a woman aged 30 to 39 in good health. The CDR3 corresponds to CAISESSGRNEKLFF. The sequenced DNA: TGTGCCATCAGTGAGTCGTCCGGCAGGAACGAAAAACTGTTTTTT.